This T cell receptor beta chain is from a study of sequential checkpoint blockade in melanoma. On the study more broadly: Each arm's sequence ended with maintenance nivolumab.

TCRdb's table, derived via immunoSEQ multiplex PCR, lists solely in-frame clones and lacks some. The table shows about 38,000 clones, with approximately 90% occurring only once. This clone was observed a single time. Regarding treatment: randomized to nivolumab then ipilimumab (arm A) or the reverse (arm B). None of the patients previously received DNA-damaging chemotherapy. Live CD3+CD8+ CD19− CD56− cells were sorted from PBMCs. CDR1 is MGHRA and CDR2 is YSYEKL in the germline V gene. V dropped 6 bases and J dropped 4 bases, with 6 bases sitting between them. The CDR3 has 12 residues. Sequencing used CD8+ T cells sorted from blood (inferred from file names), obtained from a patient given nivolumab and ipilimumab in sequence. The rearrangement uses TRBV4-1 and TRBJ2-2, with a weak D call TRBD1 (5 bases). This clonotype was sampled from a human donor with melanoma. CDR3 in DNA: TGCGCCAGCAGGGGGCTCACCGGGGAGCTGTTTTTT. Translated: CASRGLTGELFF.